This TCR beta chain was recovered during a study of Tregs in tolerant kidney transplant recipients. For the study at large: Related graft donors supplied nonmyeloablative bone marrow transplants, and mixed chimerism was transient.

The sample holds one count of this clone. No antigen is known for it. Whole-study results and caveats: Validation in larger populations is needed because few patients were studied. Donor-specific Treg expansion exceeded global Treg expansion in tolerant patients, suggesting antigen drive.

Germline V lookup: CDR1 MDHEN, CDR2 SYDVKM. V was clipped by 3 bases and J by 2 bases, with 5 bases between them. The CDR3 is made up of 12 amino acids. TCRdb keeps only in-frame clones here, not all; method: immunoSEQ multiplex PCR. The repertoire holds tens of thousands of clones, with roughly nine tenths as singletons. Thawed PBMCs were FACS-sorted into unstimulated CD4+CD25+CD127- regulatory T cells, CD4+CD25- non-regulatory cells, CD4 and CD8 cells. The sample here was CD4+ T cells from blood, taken before the transplant. The chain uses TRBV28 and TRBJ2-7; D not resolved. This sequence was found in a human donor who received a combined kidney and bone marrow transplant. The CDR3 region is CASSLLAYEQYF. CDR3 bases: TGTGCCAGCAGTTTGTTAGCCTACGAGCAGTACTTC.